These 21 T cell receptor beta chains were sequenced from one sample in a study of cytomegalovirus exposure and HLA in healthy donors. PCR used 60 Vbeta primers and 13 Jbeta primers. Some clones are missing from TCRdb's copy, which holds only in-frame ones; the method was immunoSEQ multiplex PCR. The sample lists 200,000 or so clones, roughly 80% occurring once. Sequencing used PBMCs. These receptors were collected from a boy younger than 18 in good health and CMV-seronegative.

The chain is built from TRBV5-4 and TRBJ2-1; 10 bases fit TRBD2. This CDR3 comprises 15 residues. With V trimmed by 2 bases and J by 5 bases, 4 bases remained unmatched. Per germline, CDR1 SGHNT and CDR2 YYREEE (reference sequence). The CDR3 region has the DNA TGTGCCAGCAGCTTAGAACTAGCGGGGAACAATGAGCAGTTCTTC. Translation: CASSLELAGNNEQFF.

The chain uses TRBV11-2 and TRBJ1-1; D is unclear. The CDR3 is 14 amino acids. Germline V gene sequence: CDR1 SGHAT, CDR2 FQNNGV. V lost 0 bases to trimming and J lost 0 bases, with 5 bases between them. The CDR3 spells CASSLETMNTEAFF. In DNA form, the CDR3 reads TGTGCCAGCAGCTTAGAGACAATGAACACTGAAGCTTTCTTT.

This clone was detected once. The chain links TRBV10-1 to TRBJ1-1, with 7 bases fitting TRBD1. The germline gives CDR1 WNHNN, CDR2 SYGVQD (reference sequence). The CDR3 is 13 amino acids. Unmatched junction bases numbered 4, after V lost 3 bases and J lost 6 bases. Here the CDR3 reads CASSDQGVPEAFF. The CDR3 nucleotides read TGCGCCAGCAGTGACCAGGGGGTCCCTGAAGCTTTCTTT.

V gene TRBV2 combines with J gene TRBJ1-1, with D maybe TRBD1 (5 bases). The V gene's germline CDR1 is SNHLY and CDR2 FYNNEI. V was shortened by 7 bases and J by 9 bases, with 9 bases between the two germline ends. This CDR3 region has 10 residues. Here the CDR3 reads CASIGTKAFF. CDR3 bases: TGTGCCAGCATAGGGACTAAAGCTTTCTTT.

The chain combines TRBV7-2 with TRBJ2-3; 7 nucleotides align to TRBD2. Losses at the gene ends were 5 bases for V and 3 bases for J; bases not matched to a gene: 11. Germline CDR1 and CDR2: SGHTA and FQGNSA. This CDR3 spans 16 amino acids. CDR3 region: CASSKHTPGGTDTQYF. The CDR3 region has the DNA TGTGCCAGCAGCAAGCACACCCCCGGGGGGACAGATACGCAGTATTTT.

The chain combines TRBV11-2 with TRBJ2-7; TRBD2 is a possible D gene (5 bases). Germline CDR1 and CDR2: SGHAT and FQNNGV. V lost 6 bases, J lost 2 bases, and 14 bases lay in between. This CDR3 spans 14 amino acids. CDR3 bases: TGTGCCAGCAGTCCCCTCTCCGGGACCTACGAGCAGTACTTC. Residues: CASSPLSGTYEQYF.

The genes are TRBV9 and TRBJ2-7; D unclear. Per the germline V gene, CDR1 is SGDLS and CDR2 is YYNGEE. Trimming stripped 3 bases from V and 4 bases from J, with 2 bases between. This CDR3 contains 10 residues. CDR3 in amino acids: CASSAYEQYF. CDR3 sequence (DNA): TGTGCCAGCAGCGCGTACGAGCAGTACTTC.

The V and J genes are TRBV6-1 and TRBJ1-1, with TRBD1 matching over 9 bases. The CDR3 spans 15 residues. Trimming took 5 bases from V and 5 from J; bases not matched to a gene: 9. The germline gives CDR1 MNHNS, CDR2 SASEGT. Here the CDR3 DNA reads TGTGCCAGCAGTCGAGAACAGGGGGCAGGTACTGAAGCTTTCTTT. Translating gives CASSREQGAGTEAFF.

This chain connects TRBV6-5 to TRBJ1-3, with D uncertain. This CDR3 is 13 amino acids long. Trimming pared 8 bases from V and 1 base from J, leaving 9 bases between. Germline CDR1 is MNHEY and CDR2 is SVGAGI. CDR3 protein: CASCDGSGNTIYF. In nucleotides, the CDR3 is TGTGCCAGCTGTGACGGGTCTGGAAACACCATATATTTT.

J is TRBJ1-5 and V is TRBV2, with 7 bases matching TRBD1. The ends lost 5 bases at V and 0 bases at J; junction bases unmatched: 4. Germline assignment: CDR1 SNHLY and CDR2 FYNNEI. This CDR3 has 15 amino acids. CDR3 amino acids: CASSYDRASNQPQHF. The CDR3, as DNA: TGTGCCAGCAGTTACGACAGGGCTAGCAATCAGCCCCAGCATTTT.

A single count supports this clone. This sequence joins TRBV7-9 and TRBJ1-2; perhaps TRBD1 as D (5 bases). Trimming cost V 1 base and J 6 bases, with 9 bases left between them. The CDR3 runs 13 residues. The germline V gene encodes CDR1 SEHNR and CDR2 FQNEAQ (reference sequence). CDR3 amino acids: CASSLEGLNGYTF. Here the CDR3 DNA reads TGTGCCAGCAGCTTAGAGGGGTTGAATGGCTACACCTTC.

J is TRBJ1-2 and V is TRBV6-5; no reliable D call. This CDR3 region has 15 residues. The germline V and J ends were trimmed by 6 bases and 4 bases, with 18 bases remaining between them. In germline, CDR1 is MNHEY, CDR2 SVGAGI. CDR3 amino acids: CASSLDGKRGYGYTF. In nucleotides, the CDR3 is TGTGCCAGCAGCCTAGACGGAAAGAGAGGCTATGGCTACACCTTC.

The J gene is TRBJ1-2, the V gene TRBV19; unclear D gene. Deletions cut 3 bases from V and 0 bases from J, with 11 bases between. The germline CDR1 and CDR2 sequences are LNHDA and SQIVND (reference sequence). The CDR3 runs 15 residues. CDR3 region: CASSILAGANYGYTF. The CDR3 nucleotides read TGTGCCAGTAGTATTTTGGCGGGAGCTAACTATGGCTACACCTTC.

V and J are TRBV30 and TRBJ2-7; D is possibly TRBD2 (5 bases). V was clipped by 1 base and J by 2 bases, with 9 bases between them. The V gene's germline CDR1 is GTSNPN and CDR2 SVGIG (reference sequence). The CDR3 runs to 13 residues. The DNA for the CDR3 is TGTGCCTGGAGTGCCGGGGTTGCCTACGAGCAGTACTTC. Protein: CAWSAGVAYEQYF.

J is TRBJ2-7 and V is TRBV10-3, with 7 nucleotides matching TRBD2. The V segment lost 3 bases and the J segment 2 bases; nucleotides outside the gene matches: 7. Per germline, CDR1 ENHRY and CDR2 SYGVKD. The CDR3 runs 15 residues. Here the CDR3 reads CAISDPLAVTYEQYF. The CDR3 DNA sequence: TGTGCCATCAGTGACCCGCTAGCGGTGACCTACGAGCAGTACTTC.

The chain carries TRBV30 and TRBJ1-6, with D uncertain. Germline-derived CDR1 and CDR2 are GTSNPN and SVGIG (reference sequence). The CDR3 contains 16 residues. Trimming left V 2 bases short and J 8 bases short, with 19 bases between. CDR3 DNA: TGTGCCTGGAGTTACGGTTCGGCAGGATCTGATTCACCCCTCCACTTT. Its protein is CAWSYGSAGSDSPLHF.

This rearrangement joins TRBV30 to TRBJ2-7; TRBD2 is a possible D gene (5 bases). Trimming took off 8 bases at V and 1 base at J, with 12 bases between the two ends. The germline CDR1 and CDR2 sequences are GTSNPN and SVGIG (reference sequence). The CDR3 runs to 12 residues. The CDR3 nucleotides are TGTGCCGGAAATGAGGGTTCCTACGAGCAGTACTTC. The encoded protein is CAGNEGSYEQYF.

This chain uses TRBV5-6 with TRBJ2-3; D unclear. This CDR3 has 15 amino acids. Trimming left V 1 base short and J 0 bases short, with 9 bases between. Germline lookup yields CDR1 SGHDT and CDR2 YYEEEE. The CDR3 region is CASSLSGGSTDTQYF. CDR3 DNA: TGTGCCAGCAGCTTGTCCGGCGGTAGCACAGATACGCAGTATTTT.

The V call is TRBV7-9, the J call TRBJ1-6; unclear D gene. The CDR3 length is 11 residues. The V gene lost 1 base and the J gene lost 13 bases, with 5 bases spanning the gap. The germline gives CDR1 SEHNR, CDR2 FQNEAQ (reference sequence). CDR3 nucleotides: TGTGCCAGCAGCTTAGGTCATCCCCTCCACTTT. Translating gives CASSLGHPLHF.

This chain links TRBV28 with TRBJ2-1; 13 bases match TRBD2. In germline, CDR1 is MDHEN, CDR2 SYDVKM. Trimming at V came to 4 bases and at J to 4 bases, leaving 1 base not matched to a gene. The CDR3 runs 15 residues. The CDR3 loop reads CASSSTSGRYNEQFF. For the CDR3, the DNA is TGTGCCAGCAGTTCGACTAGCGGGAGGTACAATGAGCAGTTCTTC.

This chain links TRBV6-4 with TRBJ2-3; 12 bases are shared with TRBD2. Losses at the gene ends were 5 bases for V and 6 bases for J; bases not matched to a gene: 9. CDR1 is MRHNA and CDR2 is SNTAGT in the germline V gene. The CDR3 runs 16 residues. The CDR3 here is CASSILAGGRVDTQYF. The DNA of the CDR3 is TGTGCCAGCAGTATACTAGCGGGGGGCCGCGTGGATACGCAGTATTTT.